This T cell receptor beta chain derives from a study of blood T cell repertoires in COVID-19. Study-wide background: The origin of the acute and convalescent COVID-19 samples was the United States, Italy and Spain. From T cells, B-cell-depleted T cells, or PBMCs came the material, which was cDNA or gDNA.

J lost 2 bases, V lost 4 bases, and 10 bases had no gene match. Per germline, CDR1 WSHSY and CDR2 SAAADI. The CDR3 is 16 amino acids. In the source study's methods: Amplification of reference gene primers was used by the study to estimate nucleated cell counts. Clones were read by immunoSEQ multiplex PCR, and TCRdb kept only the in-frame ones, dropping some. V, J and clone size were drawn from that table, and D and trimming were deduced from the DNA. Of about 87,000 clones in the sample, about 90% are singletons; the top ten hold roughly 7%. During active infection, Seattle patients enrolled and were then monitored through disease.

What was sequenced was peripheral blood. This clonotype was obtained from a man younger than 35 with COVID-19, enrolled during active disease. The rearrangement uses TRBV10-2 and TRBJ2-7, with 8 bases fitting TRBD1. CDR3 in DNA: TGCGCCAGCAGTGGACCTTCAGGACAGGGACCCTACGAGCAGTACTTC. It is translated as CASSGPSGQGPYEQYF.